The entry below gives a single TCR beta chain sequence along with its context. The V end lost 10 bases, the J end lost 5 bases, and 27 bases lay between the germline ends. CDR1 is ENHRY, CDR2 SYGVKD, per germline. The CDR3 runs 17 residues. The data were taken from a study of shared clonotypes between healthy human individuals. CD45RO negativity and positive selection for CCR7 defined naive CD8 cells, a population that excluded terminally differentiated effector memory CD45RA+ cells. Here immunoSEQ multiplex PCR was the method, and the copy in TCRdb shows in-frame clones only, minus some. This table has about 820,000 clones, 92% appearing once.

This receptor was obtained from a man aged 25-45 years in good health. This chain uses TRBV10-3 with TRBJ2-1; D assignment may be TRBD1 or TRBD2 (5 bases each). The sample taken for sequencing was naive CD8+ T cells sorted from blood. The CDR3 reads CATSDSTREIRNNEQFF. CDR3 coding DNA: TGTGCCACCTCCGACAGTACGAGGGAGATAAGGAACAATGAGCAGTTCTTC.